This TCR beta chain was obtained from a study of human T cells and chemical hapten exposure (dated by TCRdb to the early 2020s). Notes on the research overall: For sensitization, 2% DPC in acetone was applied to a roughly 2 cm by roughly 2 cm area of upper inner arm skin. Throughout the approximately 22-week study period, patients were also given weekly therapeutic DPC doses on the scalp. Patch testing on the upper back used Finn chambers containing 0.01% DPC, with scoring done after 6 days according to International Contact Dermatitis Research Group standards. Most of the patients in the cohort were female, and the cohort covered alopecia areata with under or over 50% scalp involvement, alopecia totalis and alopecia universalis. Libraries were pooled for sequencing, and per-sample TCR yields varied mainly because of small differences in library volumes within the pool. The study tracked peripheral blood TCR repertoire changes in vivo during primary and secondary sensitization to the hapten diphenylcyclopropenone (DPC) in alopecia patients. Blood samples were taken from patients before sensitization (week 0) and then at 2, 6 and about 24 weeks after DPC sensitization. Around 29 alopecia patients provided blood for TCR sequencing at one to four time points (pre-sensitization, 2, 6 and 24 weeks).

The library came from RACE. Reads for this sample came from a NextSeq 500. Library preparation attached unique molecular identifiers to individual cDNA molecules for quantitative, reproducible TCR counting. For every blood RNA sample, sequencing covered both the TCR alpha and TCR beta chains. For the original study's pipeline: The median number of TCRs per sample was around 100,000, ranging from 23,224 to 690,600. The Decombinator software suite was used to annotate the V, J and CDR3 of the TCR reads. For PS versus PT1 abundance plots, all samples were subsampled to the same number of TCRs (28,000). Expanded TCRs were defined as absent before sensitization and observed at least eight times at the 2-week time point. TCRdb redid the processing of the public reads, applying fastp at Q25 and MiXCR, and retained in-frame beta chains. Each entry is one CDR3 protein sequence, shown with its most common DNA and genes. The V and J calls were not made by the authors but by TCRdb's processing. In all, the sample holds nearly 110,000 distinct CDR3 sequences, and approximately 12% of those were seen once. The ten largest clonotypes hold around 1.5% of the sample.

The label giving this sample's time point can be read as: pre-sensitization, week 0. Interpreted using the paper, the treatment or condition label stands for: therapeutic diphenylcyclopropenone sensitization with weekly scalp DPC. At each patch-test visit, blood was drawn before the patch test was applied. Patients were eligible if aged 18 to 70, diagnosed with alopecia and judged suitable for DPC therapy, and pregnant patients were excluded. Total RNA was isolated from unfractionated whole blood collected in Tempus Blood RNA tubes. The germline V gene specifies MDHEN as CDR1 and SYDVKM as CDR2. Counted from cysteine to phenylalanine, this CDR3 has 13 amino acids. Only the CDR3 portion is preserved as DNA: 39 bases, with reading frame beginning at the first base. What the work shows at the level of the full study, not this receptor alone: Expanded TCRs formed significantly more large CDR3 similarity clusters than pre-sensitization or healthy control sets, consistent with antigen-driven responses. Patch test score correlated positively with the number of PT1 expanded TCRs, reaching significance at thresholds 8, 16 and 32 but not at 4. After repeated subsampling, the strength of the expansion versus patch-test correlation and the threshold at which it became significant changed. All patients had alopecia, a presumed autoimmune disease, so their immune response might differ from that of healthy individuals. DPC sensitization did not change the number of TCRs with a frequency above 1 in 1000, and there was no evidence of changes in global repertoire structure.

This clonotype occurred many times. It has no known antigen specificity. Mismatch with germline at one junction end may stem from a read error. This sequence originates from a woman aged 45-65 years with alopecia areata. Some clones in this sample may be carry-over from other donors' samples. This receptor chain uses TRBV28 and TRBJ2-1, and 8 bases in between align with TRBD1. The specimen comprised whole blood, sampled in connection with sensitization to the hapten diphenylcyclopropenone (DPC). In nucleotides, the sequence is TGTGCCAGCAGTCTATGGACAGGGAGGGAGCAGTTCTTC. This sequence encodes CASSLWTGREQFF.